These 3 T cell receptor beta chains were sequenced from one sample in a study of regulatory T cells in long-lasting Graves disease. Construction of the TCR beta libraries employed iRepertoire HTBI primers in conjunction with Arm-PCR of CDR3 regions. TCRdb called the multiplex PCR reads again in MiXCR, with one record for every CDR3 protein. The data contain 550,000 to 600,000 distinct CDR3 sequences, about 16% of them singletons. Time point described: newly diagnosed GD, antithyroid drugs for less than 3 months. RNA isolated from PBMCs was used to make the TCR library. This sample also appeared in a second study, on T cells in Graves' hyperthyroidism and ophthalmopathy.

Sequencing used peripheral blood mononuclear cells (PBMCs), obtained at new diagnosis, from a patient treated with antithyroid drugs. The receptors shown here come from a man aged 18 to 29 with Graves disease.

The rearrangement links TRBV12-3 or TRBV12-4 to TRBJ2-7; 10 bases are shared with TRBD1. The CDR3 sequence is 14 residues long. The V and J ends lost 6 bases and 5 bases, in that order; junction bases with no gene match: 7. The CDR3 loop is CASSPDRGQDEQYF. CDR3 sequence (DNA): TGTGCCAGCAGCCCCGACAGGGGGCAAGACGAGCAGTACTTC.

This clonotype was detected many times. The V gene is TRBV18, the J gene TRBJ1-1; D is unclear. Trimming took 2 bases from V and 5 from J, leaving 6 bases between them. Germline CDR1 KGHSH, CDR2 LQKENI. CDR3 length: 12 amino acids. The CDR3 DNA follows: TGTGCCAGCTCACCAGCTACGACTGAAGCTTTCTTT. Protein: CASSPATTEAFF.

The rearrangement uses TRBV4-2 and TRBJ1-2, with 8 bases matching TRBD1. The germline V gene has CDR1 LGHNA and CDR2 YNFKEQ. The CDR3 consists of 17 residues. V was clipped by 1 base and J by 2 bases; unmatched bases: 9. This chain's CDR3 is CASSQASTGALNYGYTF. The CDR3 bases are TGTGCCAGCAGCCAAGCCTCGACAGGGGCGCTCAACTATGGCTACACCTTC.